This TCR beta chain was found in a study of cytomegalovirus exposure and HLA in healthy donors. The donors (healthy individuals) were bone marrow donors. Likely unrecorded immune exposures existed in these nominally healthy donors. PCR involved 60 Vbeta and 13 Jbeta primers. Clones were read by immunoSEQ multiplex PCR, and TCRdb kept only the in-frame ones, dropping some. The sample includes 70,000 or so clones, roughly two thirds seen only once; the top ten take approximately 2.9%. This clone was recorded only once. Its target is unknown. The CDR3 sequence is 15 residues long. V lost 2 bases and J lost 2; bases outside the gene matches: 5. Looked up from germline, CDR1 is MGHRA and CDR2 is YSYEKL. General observations from the study: Reportedly, diagnosis of cytomegalovirus status by the classifier showed high specificity and sensitivity. Segments of the TCR beta V type were, in most cases, productive about 87% or about 30% of the time in an earlier analysis.

Sequencing was carried out using PBMCs. This sequence originates from a woman in her forties or fifties in good health and CMV-seronegative. The chain combines TRBV4-1 with TRBJ2-5; 7 nucleotides align to TRBD1. CDR3 residues: CASSQSGGPQETQYF. In DNA form, the CDR3 reads TGCGCCAGCAGCCAATCAGGGGGTCCGCAAGAGACCCAGTACTTC.